A single sample is the source of the 23 T cell receptor beta chains below, sequenced in a study of T cells expressing NK-cell markers (dated by TCRdb to between 2020 and 2021). The method was 5' RACE. Reads for this sample came from an Illumina HiSeq 2000. After TCRdb reprocessed the reads, each CDR3 protein sequence was kept as one row, without DNA. The table kept for this sample lists roughly 450,000 distinct CDR3 sequences. The ten largest make up 1.4% of the sample. The material sequenced was blood T cells: a sorted CD56 or NKG2C T cell subset, CD4+ or CD8+ T cells, or bulk PBMC T cells (not recorded which). The receptors were sampled from a woman aged 45-65 years in good health. Donor details come from another sample of the same person, matched by shared clones.

The gene calls are TRBV27 and TRBJ2-6; as DNA is missing, the TRBD2 call by TCRdb cannot be tested. This CDR3 region has 16 residues. Germline CDR1 is MNHEY and CDR2 is SMNVEV (reference sequence). The CDR3 sequence: CASSSLLVSGANVLTF.

The chain couples TRBV11-3 to TRBJ1-4; TCRdb reports TRBD1, a call that lacks DNA to check it against. The CDR3 covers 13 residues. The germline V gene encodes CDR1 SGHNT and CDR2 YENEEA. CDR3 residues: CASSPKTGAKLFF. Filled out from reference TRBV11-3 and TRBJ1-4, the complete variable domain reads EAGVVQSPRYKIIEKKQPVAFWCNPISGHNTLYWYLQNLGQGPELLIRYENEEAVDDSQLPKDRFSAERLKGVDSTLKIQPAELGDSAVYLCASSPKTGAKLFFGSGTQLSVL.

This sequence joins TRBV5-1 and TRBJ2-1; TCRdb outputs TRBD2, but without DNA this stays unchecked. CDR1 and CDR2 (germline): SGHRS, YFSETQ. The CDR3 is 16 amino acids. The CDR3 here is CASSLVGAGGPFEQFF.

The chain has TRBV5-1 and TRBJ2-7. Germline assignment: CDR1 SGHRS and CDR2 YFSETQ. CDR3 size: 14 residues. CDR3 amino acids: CASSLGGVAYEQYF.

The chain is built from TRBV29-1 and TRBJ1-1; the TCRdb D gene call, TRBD1, has no DNA to confirm it. The CDR3 has 12 amino acids. CDR1 is SQVTM and CDR2 is ANQGSEA in the germline V gene. CDR3 in amino acids: CSVSAGTTEAFF. Filled out from reference TRBV29-1 and TRBJ1-1, the complete variable domain reads SAVISQKPSRDICQRGTSLTIQCQVDSQVTMMFWYRQQPGQSLTLIATANQGSEATYESGFVIDKFPISRPNLTFSTLTVSNMSPEDSSIYLCSVSAGTTEAFFGQGTRLTVV.

The chain uses TRBV20-1 and TRBJ2-1; TCRdb reports TRBD1, a call that lacks DNA to check it against. CDR3 size: 13 residues. Germline loops: CDR1 DFQATT, CDR2 SNEGSKA (reference sequence). The CDR3: CSAIPGDYNEQFF.

The chain has TRBV7-2 and TRBJ2-2; the D call of TRBD1 rests on TCRdb alone, since no DNA is present to check it. From germline, CDR1 is SGHTA and CDR2 FQGNSA. The CDR3 runs to 13 residues. The CDR3 is CASSTARAGELFF.

The V and J genes are TRBV7-6 and TRBJ2-7. The CDR3 has 15 residues. Germline assignment: CDR1 SGHVS and CDR2 FNYEAQ. The CDR3 loop reads CASSLASSETYEQYF.

The chain has TRBV7-3 and TRBJ2-3; absent DNA, TCRdb's TRBD2 call cannot be checked. Germline lookup yields CDR1 SGHTA and CDR2 FQGTGA. The length of the CDR3 is 19 residues. The CDR3 here is CASSLSPTRNPPSQDTQYF.

The genes are TRBV20-1 and TRBJ1-4. The CDR3 is 14 amino acids. The germline V gene encodes CDR1 DFQATT and CDR2 SNEGSKA (reference sequence). CDR3: CSASPTATNEKLFF.

The CDR3 spells CASRPPGTGELFF. The gene calls are TRBV11-2 and TRBJ2-2; the D call of TRBD1 rests on TCRdb alone, since no DNA is present to check it. From germline, CDR1 is SGHAT and CDR2 FQNNGV. The CDR3 has 13 amino acids.

The V and J genes are TRBV20-1 and TRBJ2-2; the D gene TCRdb calls, TRBD2, cannot be checked with no DNA. This CDR3 comprises 16 residues. Germline CDR1 is DFQATT and CDR2 is SNEGSKA (reference sequence). CDR3 region: CSAREGSGRANGELFF.

The rearrangement joins TRBV3-1 to TRBJ2-7; TCRdb indicates TRBD2, and absent DNA this call remains unverified. CDR1 is LGHDT and CDR2 is YNNKEL in the germline V gene (reference sequence). CDR3 length: 14 amino acids. The CDR3: CASSQGALVYEQYF.

V and J are TRBV12-3 or TRBV12-4 and TRBJ1-6. This CDR3 spans 15 amino acids. CDR3 protein: CASSLSGDYNSPLHF.

The genes are TRBV6-2 or TRBV6-3 and TRBJ2-1; the D gene TCRdb calls, TRBD2, cannot be checked with no DNA. The CDR3 is 14 amino acids. Germline V gives CDR1 MNHEY, CDR2 SVGEGT. This CDR3 is CASSYSSGSGEQFF.

This chain joins TRBV4-1 and TRBJ1-4. CDR1 and CDR2 from the germline V gene are MGHRA and YSYEKL. The CDR3 has 14 residues. CDR3 sequence reads: CASSQVGENEKLFF.

The V call is TRBV18, the J call TRBJ1-4. This CDR3 region has 15 residues. Germline values: CDR1 KGHSH, CDR2 LQKENI. CDR3: CASSLRGSPNEKLFF.

The chain recombines TRBV2 with TRBJ1-4; TCRdb indicates TRBD1, and absent DNA this call remains unverified. The germline CDR1 and CDR2 sequences are SNHLY and FYNNEI. This CDR3 has 12 residues. The chain's CDR3 is CATSQGVEKLFF.

The V call is TRBV18, the J call TRBJ2-3; TCRdb returns TRBD2, unconfirmable since there is no DNA. Germline loops: CDR1 KGHSH, CDR2 LQKENI. The CDR3 has 15 residues. The CDR3 is CASSPPPSSTDTQYF.

This sequence joins TRBV25-1 and TRBJ2-1; TCRdb's D gene call, TRBD2, goes unchecked for lack of DNA. Germline CDR1 is MGHDK and CDR2 is SYGVNS. The CDR3 contains 13 residues. The CDR3 sequence is CASGLLEYNEQFF.

The rearrangement uses TRBV9 and TRBJ2-2; TCRdb's D gene call, TRBD1, goes unchecked for lack of DNA. The CDR3 loop spans 16 amino acids. Germline lookup yields CDR1 SGDLS and CDR2 YYNGEE. CDR3 sequence: CASSARGTGFAGELFF.

CDR3 loop: CSARDTPAGVSNTGELFF. The chain couples TRBV20-1 to TRBJ2-2. The CDR3 sequence is 18 residues long. Germline CDR1 and CDR2: DFQATT and SNEGSKA (reference sequence).

The rearrangement links TRBV7-3 to TRBJ2-1; with no DNA, the TCRdb D assignment of TRBD1 cannot be verified. CDR1 and CDR2 (germline): SGHTA, FQGTGA. CDR3 length equals 13 residues. Here the CDR3 reads CASSIPGYNEQFF.